Listed here are 25 T cell receptor beta chains from one sample, sequenced in a study of blood T cell repertoires in COVID-19. Assay: immunoSEQ multiplex PCR; the TCRdb copy retains only in-frame clones and omits some. The sample holds hundreds of thousands of clones, nearly 90% seen once. The sample consisted of PBMCs or T cells enriched from blood (not recorded which). Receptor source: a woman between 18 and 30 years old with acute COVID-19.

This chain uses TRBV4-1 with TRBJ2-2, with 10 bases lining up with TRBD2. This CDR3 is 16 amino acids long. Germline V gene sequence: CDR1 MGHRA, CDR2 YSYEKL. V was clipped by 1 base and J by 2 bases; unmatched bases: 1. CDR3 DNA sequence: TGCGCCAGCAGCCAAGGGACTAGCGGAAACACCGGGGAGCTGTTTTTT. Translated, it gives CASSQGTSGNTGELFF.

This chain uses TRBV27 with TRBJ2-1; D is unresolved. The CDR3 covers 13 residues. Germline CDR1 and CDR2: MNHEY and SMNVEV (reference sequence). Trimming left V 5 bases short and J 3 bases short, with 8 bases between. CDR3 in amino acids: CASSLLNYNEQFF. For the CDR3, the DNA is TGTGCCAGCAGTCTCCTTAACTACAATGAGCAGTTCTTC.

The V gene is TRBV5-8, the J gene TRBJ2-7; D uncertain. Germline CDR1 and CDR2: SGHTS and YDEGEE. V was clipped by 4 bases and J by 5 bases, with 16 bases between them. CDR3 size: 14 residues. CDR3 loop: CASSISLRAHEQYF. The CDR3 DNA follows: TGTGCCAGCAGCATTAGTCTACGAGCCCACGAGCAGTACTTC.

J is TRBJ1-3 and V is TRBV19; D might be TRBD1 (5 bases). Deletions cut 3 bases from V and 0 bases from J, with 9 bases between. Looked up from germline, CDR1 is LNHDA and CDR2 is SQIVND (reference sequence). The CDR3 is made up of 15 amino acids. The CDR3 reads CASSIRQFSGNTIYF. The DNA of the CDR3 is TGTGCCAGTAGTATCAGACAGTTCTCTGGAAACACCATATATTTT.

This chain links TRBV3-1 (or the pseudogene TRBV3-2) with TRBJ2-1; no clear D. V lost 2 bases to trimming and J lost 10 bases, with 9 bases between them. This CDR3 contains 12 residues. Germline V gene sequence: CDR1 LGHDT, CDR2 YNNKEL (reference sequence). The DNA of the CDR3 is TGTGCCAGCAGCCAAAACCCTAAGGAGCAGTTCTTC. As protein: CASSQNPKEQFF.

V usage is TRBV12-5 and J usage is TRBJ2-1; 7 positions agree with TRBD2. Germline V gives CDR1 LGHNT, CDR2 FRNRAP. The J segment lost 10 bases and the V segment lost 0 bases, leaving 15 bases of the junction unmatched. The CDR3 is made up of 17 amino acids. CDR3 DNA sequence: TGTGCTAGTGGTTTGGTAACGGGCGGGAGCGCTTTTATCGAGCAGTTCTTC. Amino acid sequence: CASGLVTGGSAFIEQFF.

The rearrangement uses TRBV18 and TRBJ2-1; 9 bases agree with TRBD2. V shed 2 bases and J 3 bases; nucleotides not matched to a gene: 17. Germline V CDR1 and CDR2: KGHSH, LQKENI. The CDR3 is made up of 20 amino acids. The CDR3 loop reads CASSPELGLALVRVYNEQFF. The DNA for the CDR3 is TGTGCCAGCTCACCAGAGCTGGGACTAGCATTGGTCCGCGTCTACAATGAGCAGTTCTTC. The full variable domain, its missing parts supplied by reference TRBV18 and TRBJ2-1, is NAGVMQNPRHLVRRRGQEARLRCSPMKGHSHVYWYRQLPEEGLKFMVYLQKENIIDESGMPKERFSAEFPKEGPSILRIQQVVRGDSAAYFCASSPELGLALVRVYNEQFFGPGTRLTVL.

The rearrangement uses TRBV19 and TRBJ2-2, with 8 bases identical to TRBD2. Trimming took 9 bases from V and 5 from J; bases not matched to a gene: 5. The CDR3 loop spans 13 amino acids. Germline-derived CDR1 and CDR2 are LNHDA and SQIVND (reference sequence). Here the CDR3 reads CASRAGATGELFF. CDR3 nucleotide sequence: TGTGCCAGCCGAGCGGGAGCGACCGGGGAGCTGTTTTTT.

J is TRBJ2-7 and V is TRBV7-2, with D possibly TRBD1 on 6 matching bases. Germline loops: CDR1 SGHTA, CDR2 FQGNSA. V was cut by 5 bases and J by 6 bases, with 20 bases left in between. The CDR3 loop spans 15 amino acids. This CDR3 is CASSPQARPRGEQYF. CDR3 nucleotides: TGTGCCAGCAGCCCTCAGGCCAGGCCCAGGGGCGAGCAGTACTTC.

V usage is TRBV29-1 and J usage is TRBJ1-1; a possible D gene is TRBD1 (6 bases). From germline, CDR1 is SQVTM and CDR2 ANQGSEA. CDR3 length: 13 residues. Trimming left V 6 bases short and J 6 bases short, with 17 bases between. CDR3 coding DNA: TGCAGCGTGGTACAGGGTTTGAGCCCTGAAGCTTTCTTT. It is translated as CSVVQGLSPEAFF. The variable domain in full, completed from reference TRBV29-1 and TRBJ1-1, reads SAVISQKPSRDICQRGTSLTIQCQVDSQVTMMFWYRQQPGQSLTLIATANQGSEATYESGFVIDKFPISRPNLTFSTLTVSNMSPEDSSIYLCSVVQGLSPEAFFGQGTRLTVV.

The chain has TRBV18 and TRBJ1-1; 8 bases fit TRBD1. Germline V lookup: CDR1 KGHSH, CDR2 LQKENI. V lost 3 bases to trimming and J lost 5 bases; unmatched junction nucleotides: 11. The CDR3 spans 16 residues. The CDR3 region has the DNA TGTGCCAGCTCACCTAGACAGGGGATAGAGGGGACTGAAGCTTTCTTT. Amino acids: CASSPRQGIEGTEAFF.

The chain uses TRBV11-2 and TRBJ2-3; possible D gene TRBD1, 5 bases. This CDR3 has 14 residues. Germline V gene data show CDR1 as SGHAT and CDR2 as FQNNGV. Between the trimmed V and J ends, which lost 3 bases and 0 bases, there was a span of 7 bases. CDR3 in DNA: TGTGCCAGCAGCTTCAGGGCGAGCACAGATACGCAGTATTTT. This sequence encodes CASSFRASTDTQYF.

The chain employs TRBV9 and TRBJ2-6, with unresolved D. Trimming removed 7 bases at V and 2 bases at J, with 7 bases between. The germline V gene encodes CDR1 SGDLS and CDR2 YYNGEE. The CDR3 totals 13 residues. The CDR3 bases are TGTGCCAGCCGAGACACTGGGGCCAACGTCCTGACTTTC. Its protein is CASRDTGANVLTF.

On this clone itself: At one boundary the junction diverges from the germline segment, which might be a read error. The gene calls are TRBV10-3 and TRBJ1-1, with 9 nucleotides matching TRBD1. The germline CDR1 and CDR2 sequences are ENHRY and SYGVKD. The length of the CDR3 is 16 residues. The CDR3 reads CASSPGQGVGGTEAFF. For the CDR3, the DNA is TGTGCCAGCAGTCCGGGACAGGGAGTGGGGGGAACTGAAGCTTTCTTT.

This clone was observed once. The V call is TRBV27, the J call TRBJ1-6, with D uncertain. Germline V lookup: CDR1 MNHEY, CDR2 SMNVEV (reference sequence). The V gene lost 3 bases and the J gene lost 7 bases, with 13 bases spanning the gap. The CDR3 covers 15 residues. The CDR3 region is CASSFSTTLNSPLHF. DNA of the CDR3: TGTGCCAGCAGTTTTAGCACTACCCTCAATTCACCCCTCCACTTT.

The rearrangement uses TRBV6-5 and TRBJ2-7; TRBD1 matches 10 bases. From germline, CDR1 is MNHEY and CDR2 SVGAGI. V gave up 8 bases and J gave up 5 bases; unmatched junction bases: 12. CDR3 size: 15 residues. The CDR3 sequence is CASQEDRDRGNEQYF. The CDR3 DNA reads TGTGCCAGCCAGGAGGATCGGGACAGGGGAAACGAGCAGTACTTC.

V and J are TRBV4-1 and TRBJ1-1, with 8 bases fitting TRBD1. The CDR3 contains 17 residues. Per the germline V gene, CDR1 is MGHRA and CDR2 is YSYEKL. The junction had 6 bases not matched to a gene; V was cut back by 0 bases and J by 0 bases. The CDR3 DNA follows: TGCGCCAGCAGCCAAGATAGTGCAGGGGGCCTGAACACTGAAGCTTTCTTT. This gives the protein CASSQDSAGGLNTEAFF.

The chain is built from TRBV7-9 and TRBJ1-5; perhaps TRBD1 as D (6 bases). Trimming pared 1 base from V and 4 bases from J, leaving 17 bases between. The CDR3 length is 17 residues. CDR1 is SEHNR, CDR2 FQNEAQ, per germline (reference sequence). CDR3 in amino acids: CASSLGAGEGRNQPQHF. CDR3 in DNA: TGTGCCAGCAGCTTAGGGGCAGGGGAAGGTCGGAATCAGCCCCAGCATTTT.

V is TRBV11-2 and J is TRBJ1-3; TRBD1 might be the D (5 bases). The CDR3 covers 15 residues. Trimming pared 1 base from V and 3 bases from J, leaving 10 bases between. Germline V gene data show CDR1 as SGHAT and CDR2 as FQNNGV. For the CDR3, the DNA is TGTGCCAGCAGCTTAGGACAGTTAAATGGAAACACCATATATTTT. It codes for CASSLGQLNGNTIYF.

This chain joins TRBV2 and TRBJ2-5; 14 bases agree with TRBD2. The germline gives CDR1 SNHLY, CDR2 FYNNEI. V lost 6 bases and J lost 4; bases outside the gene matches: 7. The CDR3 runs to 16 residues. The CDR3 DNA reads TGTGCCAGCAGGGAGGGGACTAGCGGGAGTATAGAGACCCAGTACTTC. Encoded protein: CASREGTSGSIETQYF.

V gene TRBV6-2 or TRBV6-3 combines with J gene TRBJ1-2; tentatively, D is TRBD1 (6 bases). V lost 0 bases to trimming and J lost 1 base, with 12 bases between them. The germline V gene has CDR1 MNHEY and CDR2 SVGEGT. There are 16 residues in the CDR3. As DNA, the CDR3 is TGTGCCAGCAGTTACTCCTCCGACAGGCATAACTATGGCTACACCTTC. Translating it yields CASSYSSDRHNYGYTF.

The chain recombines TRBV28 with TRBJ1-4; D is possibly TRBD1 (5 bases). The CDR3 is made up of 16 amino acids. Per the germline V gene, CDR1 is MDHEN and CDR2 is SYDVKM. Trimming cost V 2 bases and J 0 bases, with 10 bases left between them. The CDR3 DNA sequence: TGTGCCAGCAGTTTAGCGGGGCGCGCAACTAATGAAAAACTGTTTTTT. Its protein product is CASSLAGRATNEKLFF.

The CDR3 region has the DNA TGCGCCAGCAGCTTCGGGGTTTACACAGATCCAAGTTCACCCCTCCACTTT. Encoded protein: CASSFGVYTDPSSPLHF. The chain combines TRBV5-1 with TRBJ1-6; D is undetermined. Between the trimmed V and J ends, which lost 2 bases and 9 bases, there was a span of 21 bases. Germline assignment: CDR1 SGHRS and CDR2 YFSETQ. CDR3 length: 17 residues.

J is TRBJ2-1 and V is TRBV7-9; 7 bases fit TRBD1. CDR3 length equals 13 residues. V trimming: 3 bases; J trimming: 10 bases; junction bases outside the gene matches: 6. The germline V gene has CDR1 SEHNR and CDR2 FQNEAQ (reference sequence). The chain's CDR3 is CASSFDREHEQFF. The CDR3, as DNA: TGTGCCAGCAGCTTCGACAGGGAACACGAGCAGTTCTTC.

The gene calls are TRBV5-1 and TRBJ1-3; D is possibly TRBD1 (6 bases). Between the trimmed V and J ends, which lost 2 bases and 6 bases, there was a span of 12 bases. Germline CDR1 is SGHRS and CDR2 is YFSETQ. This CDR3 comprises 14 residues. The CDR3 DNA sequence: TGCGCCAGCAGCTTTACGGCAGGGGAAAACACCATATATTTT. Translating gives CASSFTAGENTIYF.